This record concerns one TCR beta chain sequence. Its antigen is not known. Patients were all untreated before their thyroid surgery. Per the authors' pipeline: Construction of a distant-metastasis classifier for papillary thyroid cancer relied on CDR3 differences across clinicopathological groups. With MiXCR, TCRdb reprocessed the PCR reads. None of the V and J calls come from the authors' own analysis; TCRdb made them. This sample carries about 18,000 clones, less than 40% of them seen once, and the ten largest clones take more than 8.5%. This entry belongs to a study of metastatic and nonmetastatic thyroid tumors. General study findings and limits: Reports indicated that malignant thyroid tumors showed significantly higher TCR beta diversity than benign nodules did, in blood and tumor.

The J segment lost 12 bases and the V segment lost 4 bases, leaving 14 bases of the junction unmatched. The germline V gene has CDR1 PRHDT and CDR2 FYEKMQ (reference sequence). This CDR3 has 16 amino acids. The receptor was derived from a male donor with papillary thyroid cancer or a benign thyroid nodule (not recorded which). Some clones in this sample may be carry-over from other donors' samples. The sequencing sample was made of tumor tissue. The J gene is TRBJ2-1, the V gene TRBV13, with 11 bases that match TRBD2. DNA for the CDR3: TGTGCCAGCAGCTCCCGCCTACTAGCGGGAGTCATGGTGCAGTTCTTC. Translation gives CASSSRLLAGVMVQFF.